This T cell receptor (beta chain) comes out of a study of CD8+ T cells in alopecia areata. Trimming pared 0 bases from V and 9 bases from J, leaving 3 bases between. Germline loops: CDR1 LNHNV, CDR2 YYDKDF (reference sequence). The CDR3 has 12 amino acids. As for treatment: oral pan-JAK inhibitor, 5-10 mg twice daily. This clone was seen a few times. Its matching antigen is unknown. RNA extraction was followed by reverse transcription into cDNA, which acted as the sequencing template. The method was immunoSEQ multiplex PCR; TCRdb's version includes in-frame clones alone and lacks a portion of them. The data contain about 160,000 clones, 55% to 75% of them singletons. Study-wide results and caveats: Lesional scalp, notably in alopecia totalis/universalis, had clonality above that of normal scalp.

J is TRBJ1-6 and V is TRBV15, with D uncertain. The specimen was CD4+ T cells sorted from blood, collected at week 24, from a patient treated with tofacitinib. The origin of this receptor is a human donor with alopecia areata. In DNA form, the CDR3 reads TGTGCCACCAGCAGAGACAGTTCACCCCTCCACTTT. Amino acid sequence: CATSRDSSPLHF.